This T cell receptor beta chain was profiled in a study of T-cell memory formation after mild COVID-19. TCRdb processed the 5' RACE reads anew with MiXCR; each CDR3 protein has one entry. In the table there are 95,000 to 120,000 distinct CDR3 sequences, approximately 22% of which are singletons. This clonotype was detected a few times. The CDR3 has 13 amino acids. Germline CDR1 reads SGHAT; CDR2 reads FQNNGV. Trimming took 1 base from V and 10 from J, leaving 13 bases between them. The gene calls are TRBV11-2 and TRBJ1-2, with D uncertain. Material for sequencing was PBMCs or a T cell subset sorted from them (not recorded which). The source is a man aged 18 to 30 who had mild COVID-19 (a few samples of this study predate the infection). Cell type and time point are not known. CDR3 residues: CASSLVGDGDYTF. DNA for the CDR3: TGTGCCAGCAGCTTAGTAGGCGATGGCGACTACACCTTC.